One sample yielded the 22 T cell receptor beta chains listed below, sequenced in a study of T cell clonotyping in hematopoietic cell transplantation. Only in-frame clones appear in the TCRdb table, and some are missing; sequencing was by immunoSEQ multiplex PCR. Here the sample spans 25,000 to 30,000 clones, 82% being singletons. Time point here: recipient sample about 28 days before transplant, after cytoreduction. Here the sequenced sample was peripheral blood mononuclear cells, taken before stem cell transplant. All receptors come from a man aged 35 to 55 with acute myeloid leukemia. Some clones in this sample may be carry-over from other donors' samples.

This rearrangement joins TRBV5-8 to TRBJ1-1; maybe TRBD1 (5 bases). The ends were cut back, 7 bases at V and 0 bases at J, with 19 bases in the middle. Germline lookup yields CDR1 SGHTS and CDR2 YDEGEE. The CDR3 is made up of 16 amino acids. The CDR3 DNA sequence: TGTGCCAGCCCTGGACACAGCTACGTCATGAACACTGAAGCTTTCTTT. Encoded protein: CASPGHSYVMNTEAFF.

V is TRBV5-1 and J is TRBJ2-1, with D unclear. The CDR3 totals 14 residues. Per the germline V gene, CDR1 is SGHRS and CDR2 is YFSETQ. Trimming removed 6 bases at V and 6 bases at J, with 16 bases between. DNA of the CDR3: TGCGCCAGCACCATAACAAGCAGCAGCAATGAGCAGTTCTTC. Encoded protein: CASTITSSSNEQFF.

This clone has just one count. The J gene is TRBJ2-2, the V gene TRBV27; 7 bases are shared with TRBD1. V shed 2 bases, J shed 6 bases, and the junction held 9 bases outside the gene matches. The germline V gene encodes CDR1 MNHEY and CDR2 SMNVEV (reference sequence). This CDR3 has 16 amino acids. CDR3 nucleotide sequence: TGTGCCAGCAGTTTACGAGGGTTCCAGGGGGCCGGGGAGCTGTTTTTT. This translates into CASSLRGFQGAGELFF.

The CDR3 DNA sequence: TGTGCCAGTAGTATGGGCAGGGGAGGAGATACGCAGTATTTT. Protein: CASSMGRGGDTQYF. The gene calls are TRBV19 and TRBJ2-3; either TRBD1 or TRBD2 may supply D (6 bases each). CDR3 length equals 14 residues. Per germline, CDR1 LNHDA and CDR2 SQIVND (reference sequence). The V end was cut by 3 bases, the J end by 5 bases, with 12 bases between. The entire variable domain, with the rest obtained from reference TRBV19 and TRBJ2-3, is as follows: DGGITQSPKYLFRKEGQNVTLSCEQNLNHDAMYWYRQDPGQGLRLIYYSQIVNDFQKGDIAEGYSVSREKKESFPLTVTSAQKNPTAFYLCASSMGRGGDTQYFGPGTRLTVL.

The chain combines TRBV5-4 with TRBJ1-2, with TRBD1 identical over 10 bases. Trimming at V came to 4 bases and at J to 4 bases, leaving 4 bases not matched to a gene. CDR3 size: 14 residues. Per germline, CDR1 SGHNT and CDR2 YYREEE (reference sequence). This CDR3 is CASSPRQGAYGYTF. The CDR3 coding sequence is TGTGCCAGCAGCCCCCGACAGGGGGCCTATGGCTACACCTTC.

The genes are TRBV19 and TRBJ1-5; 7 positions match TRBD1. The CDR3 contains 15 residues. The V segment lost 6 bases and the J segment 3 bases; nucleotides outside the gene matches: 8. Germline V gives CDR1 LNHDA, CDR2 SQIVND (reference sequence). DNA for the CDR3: TGTGCCAGTAGGGGGGGACAGACTTTCAATCAGCCCCAGCATTTT. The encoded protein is CASRGGQTFNQPQHF.

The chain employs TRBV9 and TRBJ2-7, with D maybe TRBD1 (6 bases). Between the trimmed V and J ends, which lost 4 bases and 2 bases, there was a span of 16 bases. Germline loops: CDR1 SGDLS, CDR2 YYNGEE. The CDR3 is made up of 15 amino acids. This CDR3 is CASSQGQGRTYEQYF. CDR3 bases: TGTGCCAGCAGCCAGGGGCAGGGTAGGACCTACGAGCAGTACTTC.

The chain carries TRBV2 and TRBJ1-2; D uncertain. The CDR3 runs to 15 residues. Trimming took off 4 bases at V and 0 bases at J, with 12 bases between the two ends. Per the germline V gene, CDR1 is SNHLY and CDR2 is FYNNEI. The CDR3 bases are TGTGCCAGCAGTGCCCGGGGTACGGCTAACTATGGCTACACCTTC. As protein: CASSARGTANYGYTF.

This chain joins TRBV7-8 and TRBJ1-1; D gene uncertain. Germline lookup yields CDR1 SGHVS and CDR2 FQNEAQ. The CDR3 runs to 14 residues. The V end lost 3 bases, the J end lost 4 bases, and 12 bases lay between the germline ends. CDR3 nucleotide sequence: TGTGCCAGCAGCTTCGCCATATCGTTCACTGAAGCTTTCTTT. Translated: CASSFAISFTEAFF.

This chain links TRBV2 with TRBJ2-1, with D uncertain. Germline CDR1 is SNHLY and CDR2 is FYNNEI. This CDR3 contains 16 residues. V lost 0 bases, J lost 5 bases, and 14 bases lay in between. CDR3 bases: TGTGCCAGCAGTGAAGCGATAATGCCCGCGAACAATGAGCAGTTCTTC. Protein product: CASSEAIMPANNEQFF.

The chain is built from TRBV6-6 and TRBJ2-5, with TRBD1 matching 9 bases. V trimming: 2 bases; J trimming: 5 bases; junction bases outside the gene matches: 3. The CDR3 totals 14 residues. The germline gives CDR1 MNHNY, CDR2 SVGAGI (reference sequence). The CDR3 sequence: CASSYPGQGETQYF. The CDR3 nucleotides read TGTGCCAGCAGTTACCCCGGACAGGGGGAGACCCAGTACTTC.

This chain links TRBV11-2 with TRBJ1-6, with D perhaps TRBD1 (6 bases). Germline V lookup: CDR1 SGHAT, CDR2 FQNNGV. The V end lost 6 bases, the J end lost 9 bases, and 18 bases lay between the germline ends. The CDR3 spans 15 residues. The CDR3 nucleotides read TGTGCCAGCAGACCACAGGGTATCATTGGTTCACCCCTCCACTTT. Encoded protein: CASRPQGIIGSPLHF.

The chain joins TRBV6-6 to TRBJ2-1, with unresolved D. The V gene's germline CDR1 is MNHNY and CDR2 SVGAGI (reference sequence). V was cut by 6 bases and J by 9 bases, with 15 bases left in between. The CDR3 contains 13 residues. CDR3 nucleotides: TGTGCCAGCAGCTTCTTACCGGTTCCTGAGCAGTTCTTC. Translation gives CASSFLPVPEQFF.

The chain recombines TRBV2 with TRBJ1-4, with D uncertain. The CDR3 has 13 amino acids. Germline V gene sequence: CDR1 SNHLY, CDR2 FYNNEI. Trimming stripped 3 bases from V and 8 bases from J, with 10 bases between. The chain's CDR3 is CASSEGIGEKLFF. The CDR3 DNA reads TGTGCCAGCAGTGAGGGTATTGGGGAAAAACTGTTTTTT. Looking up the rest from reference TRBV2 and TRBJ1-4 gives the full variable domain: EPEVTQTPSHQVTQMGQEVILRCVPISNHLYFYWYRQILGQKVEFLVSFYNNEISEKSEIFDDQFSVERPDGSNFTLKIRSTKLEDSAMYFCASSEGIGEKLFFGSGTQLSVL.

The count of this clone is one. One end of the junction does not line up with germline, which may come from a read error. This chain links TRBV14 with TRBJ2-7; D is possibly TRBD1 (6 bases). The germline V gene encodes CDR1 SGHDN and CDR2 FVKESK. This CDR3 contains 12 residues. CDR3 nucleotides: TGTGCCAGCAGCCAAGATTATGGGACACACAACTTC. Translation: CASSQDYGTHNF.

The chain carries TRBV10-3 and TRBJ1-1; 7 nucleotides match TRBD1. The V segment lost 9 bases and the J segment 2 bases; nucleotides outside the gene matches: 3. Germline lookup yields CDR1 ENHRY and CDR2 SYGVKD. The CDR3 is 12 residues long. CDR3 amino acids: CAIQGTNTEAFF. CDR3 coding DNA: TGTGCCATACAGGGGACTAACACTGAAGCTTTCTTT.

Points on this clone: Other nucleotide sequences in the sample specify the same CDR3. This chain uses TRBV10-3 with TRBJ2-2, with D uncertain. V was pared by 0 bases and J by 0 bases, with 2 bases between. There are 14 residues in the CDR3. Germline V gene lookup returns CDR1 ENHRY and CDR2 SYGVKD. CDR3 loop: CAISESPNTGELFF. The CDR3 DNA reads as TGTGCCATCAGTGAGTCCCCGAACACCGGGGAGCTGTTTTTT.

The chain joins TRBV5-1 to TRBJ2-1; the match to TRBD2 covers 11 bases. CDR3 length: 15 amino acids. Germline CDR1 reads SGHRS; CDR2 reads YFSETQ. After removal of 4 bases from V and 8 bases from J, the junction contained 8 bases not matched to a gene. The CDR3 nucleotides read TGCGCCAGCAGCCATGGAGGTAGCGGGAGGGATGAGCAGTTCTTC. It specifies CASSHGGSGRDEQFF.

The CDR3 DNA reads as TGTGCCAGCAGCCAAGAAGGGGGGAATGGAGTAAGAAACACCATATATTTT. Translation: CASSQEGGNGVRNTIYF. This chain uses TRBV7-8 with TRBJ1-3; D perhaps matches TRBD1 (6 bases). Germline V gene lookup returns CDR1 SGHVS and CDR2 FQNEAQ. The CDR3 is 17 residues long. The V and J ends lost 5 bases and 5 bases respectively, with 22 bases between them.

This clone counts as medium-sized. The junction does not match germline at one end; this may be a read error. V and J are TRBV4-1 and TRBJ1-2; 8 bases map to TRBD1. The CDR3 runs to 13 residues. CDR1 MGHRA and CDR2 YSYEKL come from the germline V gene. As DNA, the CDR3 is TGCGCCAGCAGCCAAGATGCGTTGACAGGGGAGGACTTC. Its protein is CASSQDALTGEDF.

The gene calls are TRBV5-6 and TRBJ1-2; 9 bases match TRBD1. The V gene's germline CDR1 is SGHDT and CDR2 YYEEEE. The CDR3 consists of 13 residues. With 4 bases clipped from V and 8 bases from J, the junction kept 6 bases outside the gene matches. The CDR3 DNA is TGTGCCAGCAGCATTACAGGGGGCCGCGGCTACACCTTC. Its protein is CASSITGGRGYTF.

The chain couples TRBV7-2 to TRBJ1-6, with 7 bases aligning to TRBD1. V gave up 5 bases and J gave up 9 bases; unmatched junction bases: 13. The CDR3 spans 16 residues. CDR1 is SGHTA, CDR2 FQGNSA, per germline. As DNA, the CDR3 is TGTGCCAGCAGCCCCTCAGGAGGGGGCCGGGGTTCACCCCTCCACTTT. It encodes CASSPSGGGRGSPLHF. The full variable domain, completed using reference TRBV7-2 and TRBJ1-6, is GAGVSQSPSNKVTEKGKDVELRCDPISGHTALYWYRQSLGQGLEFLIYFQGNSAPDKSGLPSDRFSAERTGGSVSTLTIQRTQQEDSAVYLCASSPSGGGRGSPLHFGNGTRLTVT.